This T cell receptor beta chain was captured in a study of blood T cell repertoires in COVID-19. Here immunoSEQ multiplex PCR was the method, and the copy in TCRdb shows in-frame clones only, minus some. The table records 350,000 to 450,000 clones, about 88% of them present only once. V shed 3 bases, J shed 1 base, and the junction held 9 bases outside the gene matches. Per germline, CDR1 MDHEN and CDR2 SYDVKM. The CDR3 has 18 residues. Participants classified as exposed had met a COVID-19 case within 2 weeks before study entry. The TCR was taken from a woman aged 18-29 years who had been exposed to COVID-19. The sample was PBMCs or T cells enriched from blood (not recorded which). The chain carries TRBV28 and TRBJ1-3, with 10 bases fitting TRBD1. The CDR3, as DNA: TGTGCCAGCAGTTTGGGGACAGGGGCTTGGTTGTCTGGAAACACCATATATTTT. Its protein product is CASSLGTGAWLSGNTIYF.